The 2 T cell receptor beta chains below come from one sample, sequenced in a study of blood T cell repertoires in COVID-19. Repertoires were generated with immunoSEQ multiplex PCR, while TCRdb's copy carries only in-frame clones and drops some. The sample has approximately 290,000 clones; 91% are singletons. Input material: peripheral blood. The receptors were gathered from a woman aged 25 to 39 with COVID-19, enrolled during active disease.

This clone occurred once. DNA of the CDR3: TGTGCCAGCACAAAATCGGGCAGGGCCGCCTATGGCTACACCTTC. Translation gives CASTKSGRAAYGYTF. This chain links TRBV27 with TRBJ1-2, with D possibly TRBD1 on 5 matching bases. Trimming pared 7 bases from V and 4 bases from J, leaving 19 bases between. The germline gives CDR1 MNHEY, CDR2 SMNVEV (reference sequence). This CDR3 has 15 residues.

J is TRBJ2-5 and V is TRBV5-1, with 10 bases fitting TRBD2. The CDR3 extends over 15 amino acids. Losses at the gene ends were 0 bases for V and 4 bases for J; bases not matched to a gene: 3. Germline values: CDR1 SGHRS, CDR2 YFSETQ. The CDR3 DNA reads TGCGCCAGCAGCTTGGAGGCTAGCGGGAGAGAGACCCAGTACTTC. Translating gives CASSLEASGRETQYF.